Each of the 28 T cell receptor beta chains below was sequenced from the same sample in a study of PD-1 blockade in classical Hodgkin lymphoma (dated by TCRdb to 2020 to 2022). The library was prepared using the immunoSEQ multiplex PCR assay. TCRdb provides this immuneACCESS table in a form limited to in-frame rearrangements. Some clones are lacking; in checked studies, under half of them reflect an unresolved V gene, and why the rest are absent is not known. The sample table records roughly 81,000 clones; around 90% of these occur just once. The top ten clonotypes cover under 3% of the sample. Reading the label with the study, this specimen's time point is: cycle 2 day 1 (C2D1) of nivolumab. Relapse after autologous stem cell transplantation had occurred in all trial patients, and cohorts A, B and C were distinguished by prior brentuximab vedotin exposure. The starting material was peripheral blood mononuclear cells (PBMCs), obtained before the second cycle of nivolumab. The receptors derive from a human donor with classical Hodgkin lymphoma.

The rearrangement joins TRBV28 to TRBJ1-2; 12 bases line up with TRBD1. Trimming took 6 bases from V and 5 from J; bases not matched to a gene: 13. Per germline, CDR1 MDHEN and CDR2 SYDVKM. The length of the CDR3 is 17 residues. CDR3 region: CASSPGDRGLVGYGYTF. CDR3 bases: TGTGCCAGCAGCCCGGGGGACAGGGGGCTGGTAGGGTATGGCTACACCTTC.

This clone was found once. The V gene is TRBV7-3, the J gene TRBJ2-5; D is unclear. Germline CDR1 reads SGHTA; CDR2 reads FQGTGA. V was clipped by 2 bases and J by 7 bases, with 11 bases between them. The CDR3 is made up of 13 amino acids. This chain's CDR3 is CASSLEAPGTQYF. Here the CDR3 DNA reads TGTGCCAGCAGCTTAGAGGCCCCAGGGACCCAGTACTTC.

The gene calls are TRBV6-6 and TRBJ1-2, with 12 bases matching TRBD1. Germline CDR1 MNHNY, CDR2 SVGAGI (reference sequence). This CDR3 is 14 amino acids long. Trimming cost V 6 bases and J 2 bases; bases outside gene matches: 1. The CDR3 sequence is CASRGTGGNYGYTF. CDR3 bases: TGTGCCAGCAGAGGGACAGGGGGCAACTATGGCTACACCTTC.

J is TRBJ1-1 and V is TRBV2, with D possibly being TRBD1 (5 bases). Trimming shortened V by 8 bases and J by 5 bases, and 21 bases separated the two germline ends. Looked up from germline, CDR1 is SNHLY and CDR2 is FYNNEI. The CDR3 totals 15 residues. CDR3 protein: CASSQGEGSRTEAFF. As DNA, the CDR3 is TGTGCCAGCTCGCAAGGGGAGGGATCGAGAACTGAAGCTTTCTTT.

The chain links TRBV27 to TRBJ2-3, with 9 bases lining up with TRBD2. CDR3 length equals 18 residues. The germline gives CDR1 MNHEY, CDR2 SMNVEV (reference sequence). V lost 1 base, J lost 5 bases, and 13 bases stayed unmatched. The CDR3 DNA follows: TGTGCCAGCAGTTTATTTGGCGGGAGGGCTCAGGGTAGAGATACGCAGTATTTT. Its protein product is CASSLFGGRAQGRDTQYF.

This clone was seen a handful of times. The V and J genes are TRBV2 and TRBJ1-1, with D uncertain. The CDR3 covers 14 residues. Germline V gene lookup returns CDR1 SNHLY and CDR2 FYNNEI. V was clipped by 7 bases and J by 6 bases, with 18 bases between them. In DNA form, the CDR3 reads TGTGCCAGCACAACGAGAGCCTTAGGCCCTGAAGCTTTCTTT. This encodes CASTTRALGPEAFF.

The chain links TRBV19 to TRBJ2-7; possibly TRBD1 for D (6 bases). Germline V gene lookup returns CDR1 LNHDA and CDR2 SQIVND (reference sequence). Trimming cost V 6 bases and J 3 bases, with 15 bases left between them. CDR3 length: 14 residues. The chain's CDR3 is CASRHRQGSYEQYF. CDR3 bases: TGTGCCAGTAGACATCGTCAGGGGAGCTACGAGCAGTACTTC.

The rearrangement joins TRBV5-4 to TRBJ2-1; 10 positions agree with TRBD2. J was trimmed by 0 bases and V by 2 bases; bases with no gene match: 11. CDR3 length: 19 amino acids. The germline V gene has CDR1 SGHNT and CDR2 YYREEE (reference sequence). This CDR3 is CASSFRPLAGDYSYNEQFF. CDR3 sequence (DNA): TGTGCCAGCAGCTTTCGGCCCCTAGCGGGAGACTACTCCTACAATGAGCAGTTCTTC.

This sequence joins TRBV6-1 and TRBJ1-5; D unclear. Trimming took off 4 bases at V and 4 bases at J, with 8 bases between the two ends. This CDR3 spans 13 amino acids. From germline, CDR1 is MNHNS and CDR2 SASEGT. DNA of the CDR3: TGTGCCAGCAGTGGTGTGGGTAATCAGCCCCAGCATTTT. Translated: CASSGVGNQPQHF.

The V gene is TRBV27, the J gene TRBJ2-1; D might be TRBD1 or TRBD2, each matching 5 bases. Trimming took 4 bases from V and 6 from J, leaving 10 bases between them. This CDR3 spans 13 amino acids. Germline CDR1 MNHEY, CDR2 SMNVEV (reference sequence). CDR3 region: CASSSGSPNEQFF. In DNA form, the CDR3 reads TGTGCCAGCAGTTCAGGGAGTCCCAATGAGCAGTTCTTC.

As regards this clone: At one of its ends the junction is not consistent with the germline gene, which may arise from a read error. The chain joins TRBV29-1 to TRBJ1-2, with 7 positions matching TRBD1. The CDR3 is 12 residues long. CDR1 and CDR2 from the germline V gene are SQVTM and ANQGSEA. CDR3 residues: CSAGQPNHGYTF. The CDR3 region has the DNA TGCAGCGCGGGACAGCCTAACCATGGCTACACCTTC.

The chain is built from TRBV10-1 and TRBJ2-3; no firm D call. The ends were cut back, 1 base at V and 6 bases at J, with 11 bases in the middle. The germline CDR1 and CDR2 sequences are WNHNN and SYGVQD (reference sequence). The CDR3 spans 14 residues. The CDR3 sequence is CASSEFGLSDTQYF. The CDR3 DNA reads TGCGCCAGCAGTGAGTTCGGGCTTAGCGATACGCAGTATTTT.

This chain joins TRBV30 and TRBJ1-1, with a possible D match to TRBD1 (5 bases). Deletions cut 4 bases from V and 1 base from J, with 13 bases between. Germline V lookup: CDR1 GTSNPN, CDR2 SVGIG (reference sequence). CDR3 length equals 14 residues. CDR3 protein: CAWNSETANTEAFF. CDR3 coding DNA: TGTGCCTGGAATTCCGAGACAGCGAACACTGAAGCTTTCTTT.

V and J are TRBV28 and TRBJ1-2; TRBD1 matches 7 bases. Trimming took 3 bases from V and 4 from J; bases not matched to a gene: 26. The CDR3 extends over 21 amino acids. Germline assignment: CDR1 MDHEN and CDR2 SYDVKM. The chain's CDR3 is CASSLGTPLLAGTANIYGYTF. DNA of the CDR3: TGTGCCAGCAGTTTGGGGACGCCCTTGTTGGCCGGGACAGCGAATATCTATGGCTACACCTTC.

CDR3 amino acids: CASSPLQGARNQPQHF. The CDR3 DNA is TGTGCCAGCAGCCCCCTCCAGGGGGCGAGGAATCAGCCCCAGCATTTT. The J gene is TRBJ1-5, the V gene TRBV27; 8 nucleotides match TRBD1. V lost 6 bases to trimming and J lost 4 bases; unmatched junction nucleotides: 11. CDR1 and CDR2 (germline): MNHEY, SMNVEV (reference sequence). The CDR3 contains 16 residues.

This clone was seen more than once but under ten times. The chain uses TRBV27 and TRBJ1-1, with D unresolved. From germline, CDR1 is MNHEY and CDR2 SMNVEV (reference sequence). This CDR3 is 13 amino acids long. The V and J ends lost 2 bases and 1 base respectively, with 5 bases between them. The chain's CDR3 is CASSLAENTEAFF. The CDR3 DNA reads TGTGCCAGCAGTTTAGCGGAGAACACTGAAGCTTTCTTT.

The J gene is TRBJ1-5, the V gene TRBV12-5; D remains ambiguous. Germline CDR1 and CDR2: LGHNT and FRNRAP. V lost 1 base to trimming and J lost 5 bases, with 6 bases between them. This CDR3 is 13 amino acids long. The CDR3 sequence: CASGLGPHQPQHF. The CDR3 coding sequence is TGTGCTAGTGGTTTGGGGCCCCATCAGCCCCAGCATTTT.

V and J are TRBV5-4 and TRBJ2-4; 7 bases agree with TRBD1. Trimming at V came to 3 bases and at J to 3 bases, leaving 9 bases not matched to a gene. CDR3 length: 16 amino acids. Germline V gives CDR1 SGHNT, CDR2 YYREEE (reference sequence). Here the CDR3 reads CASSWARGIGKNIQYF. CDR3 DNA sequence: TGTGCCAGCAGCTGGGCCAGGGGGATTGGCAAAAACATTCAGTACTTC.

The rearrangement uses TRBV28 and TRBJ2-7, with a possible D match to TRBD2 (7 bases). The CDR3 spans 12 residues. CDR1 is MDHEN, CDR2 SYDVKM, per germline. CDR3 DNA sequence: TGTTCGACCACTGGGGGGGCATACGAGCAGTACTTC. Protein sequence: CSTTGGAYEQYF. The entire variable domain, with the rest obtained from reference TRBV28 and TRBJ2-7, is as follows: DVKVTQSSRYLVKRTGEKVFLECVQDMDHENMFWYRQDPGLGLRLIYFSYDVKMKEKGDIPEGYSVSREKKERFSLILESASTNQTSMYLCSTTGGAYEQYFGPGTRLTVT.

The chain carries TRBV7-9 and TRBJ2-7; D perhaps matches TRBD1 (6 bases). Germline assignment: CDR1 SEHNR and CDR2 FQNEAQ (reference sequence). The CDR3 is made up of 14 amino acids. Trimming left V 5 bases short and J 2 bases short, with 13 bases between. The CDR3, as DNA: TGTGCCAGCAGCCTCGGGACAAATACCTACGAGCAGTACTTC. Amino acid sequence: CASSLGTNTYEQYF.

The chain links TRBV28 to TRBJ1-4; tentatively, D is TRBD1 (5 bases). Trimming cost V 7 bases and J 4 bases, with 7 bases left between them. The germline V gene has CDR1 MDHEN and CDR2 SYDVKM. This CDR3 spans 12 amino acids. This chain's CDR3 is CASKRGNEKLFF. In nucleotides, the CDR3 is TGTGCCAGCAAGAGGGGTAATGAAAAACTGTTTTTT.

The chain is built from TRBV6-4 and TRBJ2-7; D is unclear. CDR1 is MRHNA and CDR2 is SNTAGT in the germline V gene. The CDR3 spans 12 residues. Trimming removed 6 bases from V and 5 bases from J, with 11 bases in between. The CDR3 DNA reads TGTGCCAGCAGGACATCTGGGCACGAGCAGTACTTC. This encodes CASRTSGHEQYF.

The chain couples TRBV28 to TRBJ2-4, with D maybe TRBD1 (5 bases). The CDR3 extends over 15 amino acids. V was trimmed by 3 bases and J by 4 bases, leaving 13 bases between them. Germline CDR1 MDHEN, CDR2 SYDVKM. The CDR3 loop reads CASSLAGPRKNIQYF. In nucleotides, the CDR3 is TGTGCCAGCAGTTTGGCAGGGCCTCGGAAAAACATTCAGTACTTC.

This clone was picked up one time. J is TRBJ2-5 and V is TRBV30; no firm D call. Germline V lookup: CDR1 GTSNPN, CDR2 SVGIG (reference sequence). Trimming left V 1 base short and J 5 bases short, with 17 bases between. This CDR3 has 15 amino acids. CDR3 loop: CAWSDEARSRETQYF. CDR3 nucleotide sequence: TGTGCCTGGAGTGACGAAGCCCGGAGCCGGGAGACCCAGTACTTC. The entire variable domain, with the rest obtained from reference TRBV30 and TRBJ2-5, is as follows: SQTIHQWPATLVQPVGSPLSLECTVEGTSNPNLYWYRQAAGRGLQLLFYSVGIGQISSEVPQNLSASRPQDRQFILSSKKLLLSDSGFYLCAWSDEARSRETQYFGPGTRLLVL.

Only one count was recorded for this clone. The rearrangement uses TRBV29-1 and TRBJ2-1; 8 bases map to TRBD2. The CDR3 extends over 13 amino acids. J lost 6 bases, V lost 6 bases, and 7 bases had no gene match. Germline V gene data show CDR1 as SQVTM and CDR2 as ANQGSEA. The DNA for the CDR3 is TGCAGCGTCCCCGGACTAGCCGGCAATGAGCAGTTCTTC. It encodes CSVPGLAGNEQFF.

The gene calls are TRBV27 and TRBJ1-1; the D gene is possibly TRBD1 (5 bases). This CDR3 comprises 13 residues. Trimming removed 4 bases at V and 1 base at J, with 7 bases between. In germline, CDR1 is MNHEY, CDR2 SMNVEV (reference sequence). CDR3 in DNA: TGTGCCAGCAGTTCCGGACAGAACACTGAAGCTTTCTTT. Protein product: CASSSGQNTEAFF.

V is TRBV4-1 and J is TRBJ1-2, with a possible D match to TRBD1 (5 bases). The germline V gene has CDR1 MGHRA and CDR2 YSYEKL. The CDR3 contains 14 residues. Trimming removed 0 bases from V and 5 bases from J, with 10 bases in between. The CDR3 here is CASSQDWGSYGYTF. Here the CDR3 DNA reads TGCGCCAGCAGCCAAGATTGGGGCTCGTATGGCTACACCTTC.

The CDR3 protein is CASSVMGVGDETQYF. The CDR3 nucleotides read TGTGCCAGCAGCGTAATGGGGGTAGGAGACGAGACCCAGTACTTC. The chain joins TRBV9 to TRBJ2-5; D may be TRBD1 or TRBD2 (5 bases each). The CDR3 is 15 amino acids. Germline-derived CDR1 and CDR2 are SGDLS and YYNGEE. The ends were cut back, 1 base at V and 5 bases at J, with 15 bases in the middle. The full variable domain, its missing parts supplied by reference TRBV9 and TRBJ2-5, is DSGVTQTPKHLITATGQRVTLRCSPRSGDLSVYWYQQSLDQGLQFLIQYYNGEERAKGNILERFSAQQFPDLHSELNLSSLELGDSALYFCASSVMGVGDETQYFGPGTRLLVL.